These 26 T cell receptor beta chains came from one sample sequenced in a study of post-analysis software for immune sequencing data. Findings of the study overall: Five or six TRBV segments appeared more often in patients than in controls, and TRBV5-6, TRBV5-1 and TRBV20-1 were among these.

Unique molecular identifiers were carried by the TCR beta cDNA libraries. Via MiXCR, TCRdb re-called the PCR reads, giving one row per CDR3 protein. The table shows about 560,000 distinct CDR3 sequences, with about 40% occurring only once. Their target antigens are unknown. The sequencing sample was made of blood. All receptors derive from a girl aged 10-17 years with multiple sclerosis.

The rearrangement joins TRBV4-1 to TRBJ1-2, with D unclear. Germline-derived CDR1 and CDR2 are MGHRA and YSYEKL. This CDR3 comprises 14 residues. With 0 bases removed from V and 1 base from J, the gap between germline ends came to 6 bases. The CDR3 DNA reads TGCGCCAGCAGCCAAGACAGGAGTAACTATGGCTACACCTTC. It encodes CASSQDRSNYGYTF.

This sequence joins TRBV6-5 and TRBJ2-4, with D hard to call. With 7 bases removed from V and 0 bases from J, the gap between germline ends came to 10 bases. The germline V gene has CDR1 MNHEY and CDR2 SVGAGI. CDR3 length: 14 amino acids. DNA of the CDR3: TGTGCCAGCAAGGAGTCCTTAGCCAAAAACATTCAGTACTTC. This gives the protein CASKESLAKNIQYF.

J is TRBJ1-5 and V is TRBV5-5; D unresolved. The CDR3 is 14 amino acids. Trimming shortened V by 0 bases and J by 3 bases, and 7 bases separated the two germline ends. Germline-derived CDR1 and CDR2 are SGHKS and YYEKEE (reference sequence). The DNA of the CDR3 is TGTGCCAGCAGCTTGGACGGAAACAATCAGCCCCAGCATTTT. Translation gives CASSLDGNNQPQHF. Filled out from reference TRBV5-5 and TRBJ1-5, the complete variable domain reads DAGVTQSPTHLIKTRGQQVTLRCSPISGHKSVSWYQQVLGQGPQFIFQYYEKEERGRGNFPDRFSARQFPNYSSELNVNALLLGDSALYLCASSLDGNNQPQHFGDGTRLSIL.

In its sample, this clonotype was seen a few times. The chain has TRBV12-3 or TRBV12-4 and TRBJ2-5, with D unclear. V was clipped by 5 bases and J by 4 bases, with 17 bases between them. The CDR3 loop spans 15 amino acids. The CDR3 sequence: CASSVHPGSGETQYF. The CDR3 DNA sequence: TGTGCCAGCAGTGTACACCCCGGCTCGGGAGAGACCCAGTACTTC.

This chain joins TRBV20-1 and TRBJ2-1, with unresolved D. The J call is in doubt because the DNA end fits TRBJ2-7 better. CDR3 length: 15 amino acids. Germline V CDR1 and CDR2: DFQATT, SNEGSKA (reference sequence). The CDR3 DNA is TGCAGTGCTAGAGATTCTGGCGGATCCCACCACGAGCAGTACTTC. Translation gives CSARDSGGSHHEQYF.

In its sample, this clonotype was seen a few times. The chain has TRBV2 and TRBJ1-1; the D is unclear. This CDR3 has 15 residues. V lost 2 bases and J lost 4, with 14 bases in between. From germline, CDR1 is SNHLY and CDR2 FYNNEI. CDR3 sequence (DNA): TGTGCCAGCAGTGAATTCGGGAGCCAGGCCACTGAAGCTTTCTTT. This codes for CASSEFGSQATEAFF.

This chain connects TRBV12-3 or TRBV12-4 to TRBJ1-2; 8 positions match TRBD1. This CDR3 has 14 residues. Trimming removed 5 bases from V and 6 bases from J; junction bases left unmatched: 8. CDR3 DNA sequence: TGTGCCAGCAGTCCGAAGGACAGGGCCGATGGCTACACCTTC. Translating it yields CASSPKDRADGYTF.

V usage is TRBV29-1 and J usage is TRBJ1-5, with D tentatively TRBD1 (6 bases). The germline gives CDR1 SQVTM, CDR2 ANQGSEA. There are 14 residues in the CDR3. Trimming stripped 6 bases from V and 7 bases from J, with 19 bases between. DNA for the CDR3: TGCAGCGTGGCCGTCGAGGACAGTTTGCAGCCCCAGCATTTT. It specifies CSVAVEDSLQPQHF.

This clonotype was observed a handful of times. The CDR3 nucleotides are TGTGCCAGCAGTACCGGGACTAGCGGGGGGGCCGCTGAGCAGTTCTTC. It encodes CASSTGTSGGAAEQFF. The chain joins TRBV5-4 to TRBJ2-1; TRBD2 matches at 16 bases. The CDR3 runs 16 residues. V lost 5 bases and J lost 9; bases outside the gene matches: 8. Germline V gives CDR1 SGHNT, CDR2 YYREEE (reference sequence).

This chain uses TRBV6-6 with TRBJ2-7; D possibly corresponds to TRBD2 (6 bases). Trimming cost V 8 bases and J 3 bases, with 17 bases left between them. Germline lookup yields CDR1 MNHNY and CDR2 SVGAGI (reference sequence). The CDR3 runs to 14 residues. The CDR3 is CASLRVTGDYEQYF. The CDR3 DNA sequence: TGTGCCAGCCTTAGGGTCACGGGAGACTACGAGCAGTACTTC.

The rearrangement uses TRBV7-8 and TRBJ2-5, with 14 positions matching TRBD2. Per the germline V gene, CDR1 is SGHVS and CDR2 is FQNEAQ. The trim removed 5 bases at V and 4 bases at J, leaving 6 bases unmatched. The CDR3 is made up of 16 amino acids. CDR3 in DNA: TGTGCCAGCAGCCCCAGGACTAGCGGGGGGATAGAGACCCAGTACTTC. Amino acid sequence: CASSPRTSGGIETQYF.

The chain employs TRBV10-3 and TRBJ2-7; 8 bases align to TRBD2. This CDR3 has 14 residues. The V gene end was trimmed by 10 bases and the J gene end by 1 base; junction bases not matched to a gene: 9. Per the germline V gene, CDR1 is ENHRY and CDR2 is SYGVKD. The DNA of the CDR3 is TGTGCCACCACCCCTAGCGGGCTATCCTACGAGCAGTACTTC. Protein: CATTPSGLSYEQYF.

J is TRBJ2-7 and V is TRBV9; 12 nucleotides agree with TRBD1. This CDR3 has 16 residues. V gave up 4 bases and J gave up 2 bases; unmatched junction bases: 7. Germline V CDR1 and CDR2: SGDLS, YYNGEE. DNA for the CDR3: TGTGCCAGCAGCTCTCACGGGACAGGGGGCCCCTACGAGCAGTACTTC. It codes for CASSSHGTGGPYEQYF.

The genes are TRBV5-1 and TRBJ2-5; TRBD1 or TRBD2 may be the D gene (5 bases each). The CDR3 spans 15 residues. V lost 4 bases to trimming and J lost 0 bases, with 13 bases between them. Germline values: CDR1 SGHRS, CDR2 YFSETQ. The CDR3 is CASSPSWGYQETQYF. For the CDR3, the DNA is TGCGCCAGCAGCCCTTCGTGGGGGTACCAAGAGACCCAGTACTTC.

This clonotype was recorded a few times. The V gene is TRBV7-2, the J gene TRBJ1-6; D gene unclear. Germline V gene lookup returns CDR1 SGHTA and CDR2 FQGNSA. CDR3 length equals 12 residues. Trimming pared 5 bases from V and 13 bases from J, leaving 12 bases between. CDR3 amino acids: CASSVPPAPLHF. For the CDR3, the DNA is TGTGCCAGCAGCGTTCCCCCCGCCCCCCTCCACTTT.

This chain links TRBV6-5 with TRBJ2-1, with 11 bases lining up with TRBD2. V lost 6 bases to trimming and J lost 3 bases; unmatched junction nucleotides: 4. The CDR3 consists of 15 residues. Germline-derived CDR1 and CDR2 are MNHEY and SVGAGI. CDR3 region: CASRISGRGYNEQFF. CDR3 sequence (DNA): TGTGCCAGCAGAATTAGCGGGAGGGGCTACAATGAGCAGTTCTTC.

This clonotype has a handful of counts. The CDR3 protein is CASSLTGQVSYNEQFF. CDR3 DNA: TGCGCCAGCAGCTTGACGGGACAGGTCTCCTACAATGAGCAGTTCTTC. The rearrangement joins TRBV5-1 to TRBJ2-1; TRBD1 matches 8 bases. There are 16 residues in the CDR3. V lost 1 base, J lost 0 bases, and 3 bases stayed unmatched. Germline V gene data show CDR1 as SGHRS and CDR2 as YFSETQ.

This rearrangement joins TRBV4-1 to TRBJ1-4; D gene ambiguous. Trimming removed 0 bases from V and 5 bases from J, with 13 bases in between. The germline V gene has CDR1 MGHRA and CDR2 YSYEKL. The CDR3 sequence is 16 residues long. CDR3 protein: CASSQDITARNEKLFF. The CDR3, as DNA: TGCGCCAGCAGCCAAGATATCACGGCCAGGAATGAAAAACTGTTTTTT.

The chain is built from TRBV7-2 and TRBJ2-2, with TRBD1 identical over 10 bases. Trimming removed 6 bases from V and 6 bases from J; junction bases left unmatched: 4. This CDR3 has 14 residues. Germline V gives CDR1 SGHTA, CDR2 FQGNSA. CDR3 DNA: TGTGCCAGCAGTTTCGGACAGGGGGCCGGGGAGCTGTTTTTT. Its protein product is CASSFGQGAGELFF.

The chain links TRBV5-1 to TRBJ2-1; no firm D call. Germline-derived CDR1 and CDR2 are SGHRS and YFSETQ. Trimming took off 0 bases at V and 0 bases at J, with 10 bases between the two ends. This CDR3 is 16 amino acids long. Here the CDR3 DNA reads TGCGCCAGCAGCTTGGCGACGGCCAGCTCCTACAATGAGCAGTTCTTC. Translation: CASSLATASSYNEQFF.

Regarding this clonotype: A junction boundary mismatches the germline segment, possibly from a read error. The rearrangement links TRBV5-1 to TRBJ2-1; D might be TRBD1 (6 bases). CDR3 length: 14 residues. Germline assignment: CDR1 SGHRS and CDR2 YFSETQ. CDR3 sequence (DNA): TGCGCCAACAGCCGCGAACAGGGTACCGGGGAGCTGTTCTTC. Amino acids: CANSREQGTGELFF. The complete variable domain, with remaining parts taken from reference TRBV5-1 and TRBJ2-1, reads KAGVTQTPRYLIKTRGQQVTLSCSPISGHRSVSWYQQTPGQGLQFLFEYFSETQRNKGNFPGRFSGRQFSNSRSEMNVSTLELGDSALYLCANSREQGTGELFFGPGTRLTVL.

This clonotype was seen just once. V gene TRBV6-1 combines with J gene TRBJ2-7; 9 bases line up with TRBD2. V lost 5 bases and J lost 4; bases outside the gene matches: 9. The CDR3 runs 15 residues. The V gene's germline CDR1 is MNHNS and CDR2 SASEGT. CDR3 protein: CASSLFTSGPYEQYF. The CDR3, as DNA: TGTGCCAGCAGTCTTTTTACTAGCGGGCCATACGAGCAGTACTTC.

J is TRBJ2-5 and V is TRBV20-1, with 10 bases that match TRBD2. Looked up from germline, CDR1 is DFQATT and CDR2 is SNEGSKA (reference sequence). J gave up 5 bases and V 5 bases, and 8 bases lay outside the gene matches. The CDR3 totals 14 residues. The DNA for the CDR3 is TGCAGTGCTCAAACTAGCGGGGATTTTGAGACCCAGTACTTC. It encodes CSAQTSGDFETQYF.

This chain uses TRBV11-2 with TRBJ2-3; 7 nucleotides agree with TRBD1. The CDR3 sequence is 17 residues long. V lost 5 bases and J lost 4; bases outside the gene matches: 15. Germline V CDR1 and CDR2: SGHAT, FQNNGV. The CDR3 here is CASSPRLRGRSADTQYF. The CDR3 DNA reads TGTGCCAGCAGCCCTAGACTGAGGGGGCGGAGCGCAGATACGCAGTATTTT.

There are many counts of this clonotype. Compared with germline, one end of the junction differs, possibly owing to a read error. For the CDR3, the DNA is TGTGCCAGCAGCTCGGGACCCTACAATGAGCAGTTCTTC. Translated, it gives CASSSGPYNEQFF. The chain combines TRBV5-1 with TRBJ2-1; the D gene could be TRBD1 or TRBD2 (5 bases each). The V gene's germline CDR1 is SGHRS and CDR2 YFSETQ. There are 13 residues in the CDR3.

The chain carries TRBV3-1 and TRBJ2-5; tentatively, D is TRBD1 or TRBD2 (5 bases each). The V end was cut by 4 bases, the J end by 5 bases, with 14 bases between. The CDR3 consists of 14 residues. Germline CDR1 LGHDT, CDR2 YNNKEL (reference sequence). CDR3 loop: CASSRSGPWETQYF. The DNA for the CDR3 is TGTGCCAGCAGCCGTTCGGGACCCTGGGAGACCCAGTACTTC.